This TCR beta chain emerged from a study of blood T cell repertoires in COVID-19. Study in general: PBMCs, B-cell-depleted T cells, or T cells provided the cDNA or gDNA that made up the material.

CDR3 length equals 17 residues. With V trimmed by 4 bases and J by 4 bases, 11 bases remained unmatched. Germline CDR1 is MGHRA and CDR2 is YSYEKL. Seattle enrolled patients during active infection and tracked them longitudinally. Authors' analysis steps: Counts of nucleated cells, estimated from reference gene primer amplification, were obtained. Clones were sequenced by immunoSEQ multiplex PCR, and TCRdb holds only the in-frame ones, with some missing. V and J calls and clone size are as listed in that table; D and trimming were resolved from the DNA. Of under 65,000 clones in the sample, about nine tenths were seen once.

The chain couples TRBV4-1 to TRBJ2-7; 12 bases map to TRBD2. Sequenced sample: peripheral blood. The TCR originated in a woman aged 80 or older with COVID-19, enrolled during active disease. For the CDR3, the DNA is TGCGCCAGCAGCCTTGGGACTAGCGGGCGAGGGGGGTACGAGCAGTACTTC. Amino acid sequence: CASSLGTSGRGGYEQYF.